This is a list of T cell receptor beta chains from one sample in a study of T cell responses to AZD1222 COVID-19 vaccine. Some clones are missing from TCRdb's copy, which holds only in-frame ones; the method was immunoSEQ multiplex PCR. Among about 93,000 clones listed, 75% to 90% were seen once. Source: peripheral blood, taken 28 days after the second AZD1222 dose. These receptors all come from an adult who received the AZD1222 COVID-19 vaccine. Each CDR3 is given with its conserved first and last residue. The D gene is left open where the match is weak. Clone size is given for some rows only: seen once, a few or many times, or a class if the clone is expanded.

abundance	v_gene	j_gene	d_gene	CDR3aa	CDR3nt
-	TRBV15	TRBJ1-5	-	CATSRDMGNNQPQHF	TGTGCCACCAGCAGAGATATGGGCAACAATCAGCCCCAGCATTTT
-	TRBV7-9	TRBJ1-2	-	CASSLTGIRAYGYTF	TGTGCCAGCAGCTTGACCGGGATCAGGGCTTATGGCTACACCTTC
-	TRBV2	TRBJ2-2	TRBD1	CAITGTGRGGELFF	TGTGCCATTACCGGGACAGGGAGAGGCGGGGAGCTGTTTTTT
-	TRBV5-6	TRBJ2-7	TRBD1	CASSFGQGLYEQYF	TGTGCCAGCAGCTTTGGACAGGGTTTGTACGAGCAGTACTTC
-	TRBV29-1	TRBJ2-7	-	CSVGEIEQYF	TGCAGCGTCGGGGAGATTGAGCAGTACTTC
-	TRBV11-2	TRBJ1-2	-	CASSMRSGTNYGYTF	TGTGCCAGCAGCATGAGGTCCGGGACGAACTATGGCTACACCTTC
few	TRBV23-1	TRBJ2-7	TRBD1	CGSKGQVSYEQYF	TGCGGATCGAAGGGACAGGTCTCCTACGAGCAGTACTTC
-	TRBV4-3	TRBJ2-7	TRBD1	CASSPRVQTGGYEQYF	TGCGCCAGCAGCCCGAGAGTCCAGACAGGGGGCTACGAGCAGTACTTC
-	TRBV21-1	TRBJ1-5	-	CVSSKKICDRGNQPQHF	TGTGTCAGCAGCAAAAAAATTTGCGACCGAGGCAATCAGCCCCAGCATTTT
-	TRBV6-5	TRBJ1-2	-	CASSYSRFTNYGYTF	TGTGCCAGCAGTTACTCAAGGTTTACGAACTATGGCTACACCTTC
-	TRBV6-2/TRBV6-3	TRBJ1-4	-	CASSYGDFNEKLFF	TGTGCCAGCAGTTACGGGGATTTTAATGAAAAACTGTTTTTT
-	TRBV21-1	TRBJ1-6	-	CASSKVEGADSPLHF	TGTGCCAGCAGCAAAGTTGAGGGAGCGGATTCACCCCTCCACTTT
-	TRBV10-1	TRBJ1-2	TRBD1	CASSESEGTGDYYGYTF	TGCGCCAGCAGTGAGTCGGAGGGGACAGGGGACTACTATGGCTACACCTTC
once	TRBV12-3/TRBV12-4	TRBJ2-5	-	CASSREQTQYF	TGTGCCAGCAGCAGGGAACAGACCCAGTACTTC
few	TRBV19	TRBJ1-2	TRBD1	CASSPDRLYGYTF	TGTGCCAGTAGTCCGGACAGGCTCTATGGCTACACCTTC
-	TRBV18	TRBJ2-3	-	CASSSVTGSTDTQYF	TGTGCCAGCTCATCGGTCACAGGGTCCACAGATACGCAGTATTTT
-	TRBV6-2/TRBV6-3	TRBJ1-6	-	CASSYSLGSNSPLHF	TGTGCCAGCAGTTACTCGTTAGGGAGCAATTCACCCCTCCACTTT
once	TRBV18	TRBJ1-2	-	CASSPWGALGYGYTF	TGTGCCAGCTCACCGTGGGGGGCGTTGGGCTATGGCTACACCTTC
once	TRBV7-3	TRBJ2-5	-	CASSPNGLGETQYF	TGTGCCAGCAGCCCTAACGGTCTAGGGGAGACCCAGTACTTC
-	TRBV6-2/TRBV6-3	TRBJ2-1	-	CASSLSPSMDGPYNEQFF	TGTGCCAGCAGCCTCTCCCCTAGTATGGACGGGCCCTACAATGAGCAGTTCTTC
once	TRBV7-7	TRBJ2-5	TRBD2	CASSQGLAGEGETQYF	TGTGCTAGCAGCCAGGGACTAGCGGGAGAGGGTGAGACCCAGTACTTC
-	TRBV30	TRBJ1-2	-	CAWSVPRTRPGYTF	TGTGCCTGGAGTGTACCCCGCACCCGCCCGGGCTACACCTTC
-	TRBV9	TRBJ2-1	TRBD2	CASSVGSGGEYNEQFF	TGTGCCAGCAGCGTAGGCAGCGGGGGGGAGTACAATGAGCAGTTCTTC
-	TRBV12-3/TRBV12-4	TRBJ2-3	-	CAAGQISTDTQYF	TGTGCTGCCGGACAGATTAGCACAGATACGCAGTATTTT
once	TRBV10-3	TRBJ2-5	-	CAISESTEETQYF	TGTGCCATCAGTGAGTCGACAGAGGAGACCCAGTACTTC
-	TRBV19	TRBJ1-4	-	CASSIQGRSEKLFF	TGTGCCAGTAGTATACAGGGGAGGAGTGAAAAACTGTTTTTT
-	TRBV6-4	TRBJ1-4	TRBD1	CASSQTGEERYEKLFF	TGTGCCAGCAGTCAGACAGGGGAAGAGAGGTATGAAAAACTGTTTTTT
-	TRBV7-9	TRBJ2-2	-	CASYKLTQHTGELFF	TGTGCCAGCTACAAATTAACACAGCACACCGGGGAGCTGTTTTTT
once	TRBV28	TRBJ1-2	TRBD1	CASSSGQGAMDGYTF	TGTGCCAGCAGCTCAGGACAGGGGGCGATGGATGGCTACACCTTC
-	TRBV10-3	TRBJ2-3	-	CAISHQMADTQYF	TGTGCCATCAGTCACCAGATGGCAGATACGCAGTATTTT
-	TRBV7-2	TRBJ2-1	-	CASRLRDFTYNEQFF	TGTGCCAGCCGACTCCGGGACTTTACCTACAATGAGCAGTTCTTC
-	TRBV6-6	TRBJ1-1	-	CASSFGIDTEAFF	TGTGCCAGCAGCTTTGGGATTGACACTGAAGCTTTCTTT
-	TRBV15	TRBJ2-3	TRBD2	CATSAAASGPDTQYF	TGTGCCACCAGCGCGGCGGCTAGCGGGCCAGATACGCAGTATTTT
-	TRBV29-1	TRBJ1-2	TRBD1	CSAGQVAPNYGYTF	TGCAGCGCTGGACAGGTAGCCCCTAACTATGGCTACACCTTC
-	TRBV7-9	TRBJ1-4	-	CASSMSRLNEKLFF	TGTGCCAGCAGTATGAGCCGGCTTAATGAAAAACTGTTTTTT
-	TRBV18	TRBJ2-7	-	CASALRSLPYEQYF	TGTGCCAGCGCCCTAAGGTCCCTACCTTACGAGCAGTACTTC
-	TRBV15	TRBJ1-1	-	CATSRPLRQSDPNTEAFF	TGTGCCACCAGCAGGCCCCTGAGGCAGAGCGATCCGAACACTGAAGCTTTCTTT
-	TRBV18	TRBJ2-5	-	CASSRQETQYF	TGTGCCAGCTCACGACAGGAGACCCAGTACTTC
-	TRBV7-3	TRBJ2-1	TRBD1	CASGGQGPLKYNEQFF	TGTGCCAGCGGGGGACAGGGCCCTTTAAAATACAATGAGCAGTTCTTC
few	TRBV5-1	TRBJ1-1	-	CASSAMNTEAFF	TGCGCCAGCAGCGCTATGAACACTGAAGCTTTCTTT
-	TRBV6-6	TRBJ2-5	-	CASSYSILSETQYF	TGTGCCAGCAGTTACTCGATACTATCGGAGACCCAGTACTTC
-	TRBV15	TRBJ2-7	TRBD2	CATSRGKSGSLYEQYF	TGTGCCACCAGCAGAGGAAAGAGCGGGAGTCTCTACGAGCAGTACTTC
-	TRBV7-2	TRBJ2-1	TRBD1	CASSSDRAAYNEQFF	TGTGCCAGCAGCTCGGACAGGGCGGCTTACAATGAGCAGTTCTTC
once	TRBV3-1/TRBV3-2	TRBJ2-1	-	CASKTQGFYNEQFF	TGTGCCAGCAAGACGCAGGGTTTCTACAATGAGCAGTTCTTC
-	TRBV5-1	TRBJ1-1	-	CASSLNLGLEAFF	TGCGCCAGCAGCTTAAACTTGGGGCTTGAAGCTTTCTTT
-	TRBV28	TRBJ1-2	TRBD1	CASTPTGTVNYGYTF	TGTGCCAGCACGCCAACCGGGACAGTAAACTATGGCTACACCTTC
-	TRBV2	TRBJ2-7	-	CASKVSSYEQYF	TGTGCCAGCAAGGTGAGCTCCTACGAGCAGTACTTC
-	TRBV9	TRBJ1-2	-	CASTAGPTRGYTF	TGTGCCAGCACCGCGGGCCCTACCCGCGGCTACACCTTC
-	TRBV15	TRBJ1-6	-	CATSRDLGRGGSPLHF	TGTGCCACCAGCAGAGATCTGGGCAGGGGAGGTTCACCCCTCCACTTT
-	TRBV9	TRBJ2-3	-	CASSVTLVATDTQYF	TGTGCCAGCAGCGTGACCTTAGTGGCGACAGATACGCAGTATTTT
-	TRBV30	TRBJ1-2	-	CAWIRSRDYSDYGYTF	TGTGCCTGGATTCGGAGCAGGGACTATTCGGACTATGGCTACACCTTC
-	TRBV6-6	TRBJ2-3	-	CATDTADYTDTQYF	TGTGCCACTGATACGGCGGACTACACAGATACGCAGTATTTT